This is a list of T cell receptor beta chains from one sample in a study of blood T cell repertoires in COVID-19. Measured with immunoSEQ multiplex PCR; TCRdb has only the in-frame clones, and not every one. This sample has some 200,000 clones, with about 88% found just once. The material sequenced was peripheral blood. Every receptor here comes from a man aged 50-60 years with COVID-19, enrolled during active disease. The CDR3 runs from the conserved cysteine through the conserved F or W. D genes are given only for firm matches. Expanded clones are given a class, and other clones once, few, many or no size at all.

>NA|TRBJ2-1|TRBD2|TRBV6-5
TGTGCCAGCAGTTACTCGACCCCGGGACTAGACTATGAGCAGTTCTTC
CASSYSTPGLDYEQFF
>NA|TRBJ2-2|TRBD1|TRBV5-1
TGCGCCAGCAGCTTCCAGGGGGCCCCCGGGGAGCTGTTTTTT
CASSFQGAPGELFF
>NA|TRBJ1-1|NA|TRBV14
TGTGCCAGCAGCCAAATGTCGGAAGCTTTCTTT
CASSQMSEAFF
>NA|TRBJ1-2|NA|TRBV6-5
TGTGCCAGCAGTCCCCAAGTGGGGGCAGCTTATGGCTACACCTTC
CASSPQVGAAYGYTF
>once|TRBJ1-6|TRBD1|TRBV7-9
TGTGCCAGCAGCCCTGCCCTTGGGACAGGGGTATTTTCACCCCTCCACTTT
CASSPALGTGVFSPLHF
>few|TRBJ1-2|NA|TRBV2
TGTGCCAGCAGTTATGCAGGGAGCTACACCTTC
CASSYAGSYTF
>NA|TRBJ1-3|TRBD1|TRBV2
TGTGCCAGCAGACCGGGACAGGGGACCAGCTCTGGAAACACCATATATTTT
CASRPGQGTSSGNTIYF
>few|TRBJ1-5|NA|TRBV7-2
TGTGCCAGCAGCTCGCCAGGGTCGGATCAGCCCCAGCATTTT
CASSSPGSDQPQHF
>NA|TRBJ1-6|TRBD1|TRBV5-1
TGCGCCAGCAGCTTGGAGGGGACAGGGGATTCACCCCTCCACTTT
CASSLEGTGDSPLHF
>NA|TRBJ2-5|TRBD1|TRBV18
TGTGCCAGCTCATCTAACCGGGACAGTCAAGAGACCCAGTACTTC
CASSSNRDSQETQYF
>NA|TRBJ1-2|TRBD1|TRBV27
TGTGCCAGCAGACCTAGGACAGGGAATAGCCTAGGCTATGGCTACACCTTC
CASRPRTGNSLGYGYTF
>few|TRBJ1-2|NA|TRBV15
TGTGCCACCAGCAGAGCCTCTCCTTATGGCTACACCTTC
CATSRASPYGYTF
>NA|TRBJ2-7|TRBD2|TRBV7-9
TGTGCCAGCAGCTCCGGGACTAGCTTGTACGAGCAGTACTTC
CASSSGTSLYEQYF